Sequencing of this TCR beta chain was carried out in a study of T-cell reconstitution after alpha-beta-depleted transplantation in children. Researchers prepared the TCRbeta library using unique molecular identifiers, the study reports. MiXCR was run by TCRdb on the PCR reads, yielding one entry per CDR3 protein. Of around 130,000 distinct CDR3 sequences in the sample, approximately 8.7% were seen once. Of note for this clonotype: The antigen is undetermined. At one of its ends the junction is not consistent with the germline gene, which may arise from a read error.

This CDR3 has 13 amino acids. General study findings and limits: In patients about two months after transplant, alpha-beta T cells reportedly arose from several hundred expanded graft clones.

The clonotype comes from a girl less than two years old who had a stem cell transplant for combined immunodeficiency, so the T cells may come from the graft donor. The input for sequencing was PBMCs, mostly from graft donor cells, taken 180 days after TCRalphabeta/CD19-depleted stem cell transplant. V and J are TRBV5-3 and TRBJ2-2; D is perhaps TRBD1 (5 bases). TRBV5-3 is an ORF; its function is uncertain. The CDR3 coding sequence is TGTGCCAGGAGCTTGGGGCTCCCCGGGGAGCTGTTTTTT. It encodes CARSLGLPGELFF.